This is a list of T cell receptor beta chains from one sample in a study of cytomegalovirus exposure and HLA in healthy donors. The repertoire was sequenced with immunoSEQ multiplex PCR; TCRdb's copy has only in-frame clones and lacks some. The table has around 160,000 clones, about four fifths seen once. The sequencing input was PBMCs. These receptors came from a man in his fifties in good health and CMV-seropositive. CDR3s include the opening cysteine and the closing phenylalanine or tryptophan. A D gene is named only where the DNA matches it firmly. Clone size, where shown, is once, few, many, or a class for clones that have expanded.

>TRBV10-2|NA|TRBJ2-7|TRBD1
TGCGCCAGCAGTGATTCCGGGACAGGGGTCTACGAGCAGTACTTC
CASSDSGTGVYEQYF
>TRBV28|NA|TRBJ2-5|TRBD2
TGTGCCAGCAGGGGACTAGGTAGATTCCAAGAGACCCAGTACTTC
CASRGLGRFQETQYF
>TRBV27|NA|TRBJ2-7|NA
TGTGCCAGCAGTTTTACGGGAGAGTTTGGGGGGAACTACGAGCAGTACTTC
CASSFTGEFGGNYEQYF
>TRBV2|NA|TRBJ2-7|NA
TGTGCCAGCAGTGAAGTAGCCCGCGAGCAGTACTTC
CASSEVAREQYF
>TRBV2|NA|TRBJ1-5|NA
TGTGCCAGCAACCCGCTCCCCACGGGGCCCCAGCATTTT
CASNPLPTGPQHF
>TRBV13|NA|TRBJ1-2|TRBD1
TGTGCCAGCAGCTTATCGGGACAGGGAAAGAGTAACTATGGCTACACCTTC
CASSLSGQGKSNYGYTF
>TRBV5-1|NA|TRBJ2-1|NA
TGCGCCAGCAGCTTGCAGTTCCATGAGCAGTTCTTC
CASSLQFHEQFF
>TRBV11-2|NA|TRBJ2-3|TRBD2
TGTGCCAGCAGCTCACCGGGACTAGGGTCAGATACGCAGTATTTT
CASSSPGLGSDTQYF
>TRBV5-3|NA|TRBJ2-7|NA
TGTGCCAGAAGCGGAGGTAGGAGCTCCTACGAGCAGTACTTC
CARSGGRSSYEQYF
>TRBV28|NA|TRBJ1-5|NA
TGTGCCAGCAGGGCCGACATCAATCAGCCCCAGCATTTT
CASRADINQPQHF
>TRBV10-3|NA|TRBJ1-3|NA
TGTGCCATCAGTCATAAAGGAGTTTCAGGAAACACCATATATTTT
CAISHKGVSGNTIYF
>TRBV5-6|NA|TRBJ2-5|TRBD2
TGTGCCAGCAGCCCCGGACTAGCGGGGGGCGAGACCCAGTACTTC
CASSPGLAGGETQYF
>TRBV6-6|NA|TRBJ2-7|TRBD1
TGTGCCAGCAGTCATCTGAGGGACAGGGGTCACGAGCAGTACTTT
CASSHLRDRGHEQYF
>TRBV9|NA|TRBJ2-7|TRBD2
TGTGCCAGCAGCCCCCCCGGGAGGGGAATCCACGAGCAGTACTTC
CASSPPGRGIHEQYF
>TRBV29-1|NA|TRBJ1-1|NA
TGCAGCGTTCTTGGACAGTTGAACACTGAAGCTTTCTTT
CSVLGQLNTEAFF
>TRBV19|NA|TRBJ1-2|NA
TGTGCCAGTAGTATCATGGGGCAGAACTATGGCTACACCTTC
CASSIMGQNYGYTF
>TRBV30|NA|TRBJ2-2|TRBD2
TGTGCCTGGAGTCCTCCTCTAGCGGGAGTGCACGGGGAGCTGTTTTTT
CAWSPPLAGVHGELFF
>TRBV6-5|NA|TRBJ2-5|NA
TGTGCCAGCAGTTACGATGAGAAGGAGACCCAGTACTTC
CASSYDEKETQYF
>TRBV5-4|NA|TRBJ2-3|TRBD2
TGTGCCAGCAGCTACGGGACTAGCGGGAGTACAGATACGCAGTATTTT
CASSYGTSGSTDTQYF
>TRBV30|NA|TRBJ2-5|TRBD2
TGTGCCTGGAGTGTAGGAGGGACTAGGGGCCAAGAGACCCAGTACTTC
CAWSVGGTRGQETQYF
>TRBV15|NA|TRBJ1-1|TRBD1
TGTGCCACCAGGGTGTCGAGGGGGCTTGGGAACACTGAAGCTTTCTTT
CATRVSRGLGNTEAFF
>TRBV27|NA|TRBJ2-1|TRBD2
TGTGCCAGCAGCGGCTTCCCTCTAGCGGGGTACAATGAGCAGTTCTTC
CASSGFPLAGYNEQFF
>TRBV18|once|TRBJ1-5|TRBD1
TGTGCCAGCTCACCTACGACAGGGGGAATCGGACCCCAGCATTTT
CASSPTTGGIGPQHF
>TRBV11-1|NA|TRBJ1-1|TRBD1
TGTGCCAGCAGCCCGACAGGGCCCACTGAAGCTTTCTTT
CASSPTGPTEAFF
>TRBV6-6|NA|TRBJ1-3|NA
TGTGCCAGTCAGGGAAACACCATATATTTT
CASQGNTIYF
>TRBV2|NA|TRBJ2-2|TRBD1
TGTGCCAGCAGCGACAGGGGCAAATCGAACACCGGGGAGCTGTTTTTT
CASSDRGKSNTGELFF
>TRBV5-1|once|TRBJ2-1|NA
TGCGCCAGCAGCCCGCAGCCCACCGGCGGGAATGAGCAGTTCTTC
CASSPQPTGGNEQFF
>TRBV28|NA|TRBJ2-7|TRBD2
TGTGCCAGCAGGGACCTCGGACTAGCGGGGTACGAGCAGTACTTC
CASRDLGLAGYEQYF
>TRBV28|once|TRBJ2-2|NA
TGTGCCACCAGTATCGGGGTTTTCACCGGGGAGCTGTTTTTT
CATSIGVFTGELFF
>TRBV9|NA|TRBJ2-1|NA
TGTGCCAGCAGCGTAGGTGGTGGCACGGGATCCAATGAGCAGTTCTTC
CASSVGGGTGSNEQFF
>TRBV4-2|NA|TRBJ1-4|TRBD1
TGTGCCAGCAGCCAGTCCGGGACAGGGGTTGAAAAACTGTTTTTT
CASSQSGTGVEKLFF
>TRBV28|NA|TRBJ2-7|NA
TGTGCCAGCAGTTTAAGTTGGTCCCCAGACGAGCAGTACTTC
CASSLSWSPDEQYF
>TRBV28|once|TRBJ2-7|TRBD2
TGTGCCAGCAGTTCGTGGACTAGCGGGAGTTACGAGCAGTACTTC
CASSSWTSGSYEQYF
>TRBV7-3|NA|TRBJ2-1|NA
TGTGCCAGCATCGGTTGTGGGGAGCACAATGAGCAGTTCTTC
CASIGCGEHNEQFF
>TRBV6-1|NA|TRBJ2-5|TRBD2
TGTGCCAGCAGTGTAGTGGGACTAGGCAGAGAGACCCAGTACTTC
CASSVVGLGRETQYF
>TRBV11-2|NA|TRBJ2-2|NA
TGTGCCAGCAGGCGGAGGGGTAACACCGGGGAGCTGTTTTTT
CASRRRGNTGELFF
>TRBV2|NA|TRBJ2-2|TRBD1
TGTGCCAGCAGTGATCATGGACAGGGTACCGGGGAGCTGTTTTTT
CASSDHGQGTGELFF
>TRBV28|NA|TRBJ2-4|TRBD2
TGTGCCAGCAGTTCCCTGGGACTAGCGGAGAAAAACATTCAGTACTTC
CASSSLGLAEKNIQYF
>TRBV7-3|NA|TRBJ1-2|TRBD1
TGTGCCAGCAGCCTGAACTCTGACAGGGGGAATGGCTACACCTTC
CASSLNSDRGNGYTF
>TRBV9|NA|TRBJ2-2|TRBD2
TGTGCCAGCAGCGTAGCGACTAGCGCAGCGAACACCGGGGAGCTGTTTTTT
CASSVATSAANTGELFF
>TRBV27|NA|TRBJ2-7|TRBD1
TGTGCCAGCAGGACAGGGTCCCACGAGCAGTACTTC
CASRTGSHEQYF
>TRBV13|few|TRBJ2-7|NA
TGTGCCAGCAGCTTAGAGGGGGTGGAACACTTC
CASSLEGVEHF
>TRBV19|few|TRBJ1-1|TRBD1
TGTGCCAGTAGTATAGGAACAGGGGGGTTCACTGAAGCTTTCTTT
CASSIGTGGFTEAFF
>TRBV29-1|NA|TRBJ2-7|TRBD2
TGCAGCCCTCTGACCGGGACTAGCGGGTACGAGCAGTACTTC
CSPLTGTSGYEQYF
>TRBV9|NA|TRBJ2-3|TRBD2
TGTGCCAGCAGCGCGAGCGGGGGGGCGGGCACAGATACGCAGTATTTT
CASSASGGAGTDTQYF
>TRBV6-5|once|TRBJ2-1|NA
TGTGCCAGCAGTCCATTCAGGGTCCATGAGCAGTTCTTC
CASSPFRVHEQFF
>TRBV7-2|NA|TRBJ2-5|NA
TGTGCCAGCAGTTCTAGAGGGCGGGAGACCCAGTACTTC
CASSSRGRETQYF
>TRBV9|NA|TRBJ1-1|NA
TGTGCCAGCAGCGTAAGCCCCATGGGGACGGGCGGAGGGGAAACTTTCTTT
CASSVSPMGTGGGETFF
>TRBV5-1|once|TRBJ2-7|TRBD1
TGCGCCAGCAGCTTACTACAGGGGACGAGCTCCTACGAGCAGTACTTC
CASSLLQGTSSYEQYF